The 20 T cell receptor beta chains below were found in one sample sequenced in a study of T cells in women clearing cervical HPV infection. The protocol was immunoSEQ multiplex PCR, while the TCRdb copy is restricted to in-frame clones and leaves out a portion. This table lists 25,000 to 35,000 clones. Sequences were obtained from blood buffy coat. All receptors come from a woman aged 18 to 75 with a cervical HPV16 infection that either progressed to CIN3+ or cleared (not recorded which).

Details on this clone: The read halts 3 residues ahead of the CDR3 end, with the missing end drawn from the germline J gene. The rearrangement joins TRBV7-9 to TRBJ2-1; no definite D call. The CDR3 sequence is 13 residues long. Germline CDR1 reads SEHNR; CDR2 reads FQNEAQ (reference sequence). Trimming removed 0 bases at V and 8 bases at J, with 8 bases between. The sequenced CDR3 bases are TGTGCCAGCAGCTTAGCGAGCGAGGATGAG. Translating gives CASSLASEDE. The full CDR3 protein is CASSLASEDEQFF.

Comments on this clone: The read is 3 residues too short to cover the CDR3 end, so that end is filled in from the germline J gene. The J gene is TRBJ2-3, the V gene TRBV6-1; D is ambiguous. The germline CDR1 and CDR2 sequences are MNHNS and SASEGT. This CDR3 has 12 amino acids. Trimming shortened V by 0 bases and J by 8 bases, and 6 bases separated the two germline ends. The CDR3 sequence: CASSEAAATQYF. CDR3 bases read: TGTGCCAGCAGTGAAGCGGCTGCTACG.

On this clone itself: The germline gene is not matched at one end of the junction; a read error may be the cause. Other DNA sequences within the sample encode an identical CDR3. CDR3: CSVVGTTYYGYTF. The sequenced CDR3 bases are TGCAGCGTTGTTGGGACAACTTACTATGGT. The chain links TRBV29-1 to TRBJ1-2; the D gene is possibly TRBD1 (6 bases). The DNA ends 3 residues before the CDR3 does, and the rest of the CDR3 is filled in from the germline J gene. The CDR3 has 13 amino acids. Germline CDR1 is SQVTM and CDR2 is ANQGSEA. The full variable domain, its missing parts supplied by reference TRBV29-1 and TRBJ1-2, is SAVISQKPSRDICQRGTSLTIQCQVDSQVTMMFWYRQQPGQSLTLIATANQGSEATYESGFVIDKFPISRPNLTFSTLTVSNMSPEDSSIYLCSVVGTTYYGYTFGSGTRLTVV.

Remarks on this clone: The CDR3 extends 3 residues past the end of the read, so its final part is completed from the germline J gene. The V gene is TRBV15, the J gene TRBJ1-1; tentative D call: TRBD1 (6 bases). Germline-derived CDR1 and CDR2 are LNHNV and YYDKDF (reference sequence). There are 13 residues in the CDR3. The covered CDR3 bases are TGTGCCACCAGCAGAGATCGGGGGGCCAGA. As protein: CATSRDRGAR. Given in full, the CDR3 is CATSRDRGARAFF.

A word on this clone: The DNA ends 3 residues before the CDR3 does, and the rest of the CDR3 is filled in from the germline J gene. This sequence joins TRBV2 and TRBJ2-5; 9 bases are shared with TRBD2. In germline, CDR1 is SNHLY, CDR2 FYNNEI. V lost 4 bases and J lost 5; bases outside the gene matches: 5. The CDR3 extends over 14 amino acids. The DNA read from the CDR3 is TGTGCCAGCAGTGTGCGGGAGGGCCTGGAGACC. Residues: CASSVREGLET. The CDR3 in full is CASSVREGLETQYF.

On this clone: The read stops 3 residues short of the end of the CDR3; the missing end is completed from the germline J gene. The chain joins TRBV18 to TRBJ2-2, with 10 bases lining up with TRBD1. Germline lookup yields CDR1 KGHSH and CDR2 LQKENI. The length of the CDR3 is 14 residues. The CDR3: CASSQDRGYEKLFF. The DNA read from the CDR3 is TGTGCCAGCTCACAGGACAGGGGGTATGAAAAG.

A word on this clone: Read sequence stops 3 residues before the CDR3 end, and the germline J gene provides the missing end. V and J are TRBV19 and TRBJ1-4; D possibly corresponds to TRBD1 (5 bases). CDR1 is LNHDA, CDR2 SQIVND, per germline (reference sequence). V lost 6 bases and J 8 bases, leaving 13 bases between the germline ends. The CDR3 runs to 13 residues. The part of the CDR3 DNA that was read is TGTGCCAGTAGGGGCAGGGAAGGCGAAAAA. Protein sequence: CASRGREGEK. The CDR3, in full, reads CASRGREGEKLFF.

Worth noting for this clone: Coverage ceases 3 residues before the CDR3 finishes, and the germline J gene fills in the end. The chain carries TRBV5-1 and TRBJ2-7; 7 bases agree with TRBD2. The CDR3 totals 16 residues. With V trimmed by 2 bases and J by 2 bases, 10 bases remained unmatched. Germline V gives CDR1 SGHRS, CDR2 YFSETQ. This CDR3 is CASSFGGRASPYEQYF. Incomplete CDR3 DNA: TGCGCCAGCAGCTTTGGGGGGAGGGCATCCCCCTACGAG.

To note about this clone: The sequence runs out 3 residues before the end of the CDR3; the remainder is reconstructed from the germline J gene. This chain uses TRBV18 with TRBJ2-2; D perhaps matches TRBD1 (6 bases). The CDR3 runs to 13 residues. Germline CDR1 reads KGHSH; CDR2 reads LQKENI. With 5 bases removed from V and 6 bases from J, the gap between germline ends came to 10 bases. The chain's CDR3 is CASSEQGSGELFF. The covered CDR3 bases are TGTGCCAGCTCAGAACAGGGTTCCGGGGAG.

Notes on this clone: The missing CDR3 end, 3 residues past where the read stops, is filled in from the germline J gene. The chain couples TRBV30 to TRBJ1-6; TRBD1 might be the D (6 bases). The CDR3 length is 14 residues. Trimming took 8 bases from V and 10 from J, leaving 21 bases between them. CDR1 and CDR2 (germline): GTSNPN, SVGIG (reference sequence). CDR3 residues: CARSDSLFASPLHF. The sequenced part of the CDR3 DNA is TGTGCCCGCTCGGACAGCCTCTTCGCATCACCC.

This clone registers medium-sized (0.01 to 0.1%) by frequency. CDR3 region: CASSLTSGSTDTQYF. The covered CDR3 bases are TGTGCCAGCAGCTTAACTAGCGGGAGCACAGATACG. This chain joins TRBV7-3 and TRBJ2-3; 7 bases line up with TRBD2. The read ends 3 residues early relative to the CDR3; the germline J gene fills the gap. Per germline, CDR1 SGHTA and CDR2 FQGTGA. With 0 bases clipped from V and 0 bases from J, the junction kept 0 bases outside the gene matches. The CDR3 spans 15 residues.

About this clone: The read ends 3 residues shy of where the CDR3 ends; the end is completed using the germline J gene. The V call is TRBV2, the J call TRBJ2-2; 10 bases match TRBD1. Germline V gene data show CDR1 as SNHLY and CDR2 as FYNNEI. This CDR3 region has 16 residues. With 3 bases clipped from V and 5 bases from J, the junction kept 6 bases outside the gene matches. The CDR3 here is CASSERTGGGTGELFF. The CDR3 bases that were read are TGTGCCAGCAGTGAGCGGACAGGGGGAGGGACCGGGGAG.

For this clone: The read comes to an end 3 residues before the CDR3 does, leaving the germline J gene to fill in the end. The chain carries TRBV7-6 and TRBJ1-2; 9 nucleotides match TRBD1. The CDR3 has 16 amino acids. CDR1 is SGHVS and CDR2 is FNYEAQ in the germline V gene. Partial CDR3 DNA: TGTGCCAGCAGCCCTGGGACAGGGAGCCGCACAGATACC. The encoded protein is CASSPGTGSRTDT. The full CDR3 is CASSPGTGSRTDTYTF.

To note about this clone: The CDR3 extends 3 residues past the end of the read, so its final part is completed from the germline J gene. The J gene is TRBJ2-1, the V gene TRBV6-2 or TRBV6-3, with 11 bases fitting TRBD2. The CDR3 is 14 residues long. J was trimmed by 5 bases and V by 8 bases; bases with no gene match: 5. The germline V gene encodes CDR1 MNHEY and CDR2 SVGEGT. CDR3 sequence: CASAGTSGHNEQFF. Incomplete CDR3 DNA: TGTGCCAGCGCCGGGACTAGCGGACACAATGAG.

Details on this clone: The read comes to an end 3 residues before the CDR3 does, leaving the germline J gene to fill in the end. The chain is built from TRBV4-1 and TRBJ2-7; 7 bases agree with TRBD1. Germline V CDR1 and CDR2: MGHRA, YSYEKL. The CDR3 covers 14 residues. J gave up 0 bases and V 1 base, and 0 bases lay outside the gene matches. CDR3 DNA, as far as it was read: TGCGCCAGCAGCCAAGGACAGGGCTCCTACGAG. Protein product: CASSQGQGSYE. The whole CDR3 region reads CASSQGQGSYEQYF.

Comments on this clone: Sequencing ends 3 residues short of the CDR3 end; the germline J gene provides the rest. The chain uses TRBV29-1 and TRBJ2-5; D unclear. The CDR3 loop spans 12 amino acids. V lost 6 bases, J lost 2 bases, and 10 bases lay in between. Germline CDR1 SQVTM, CDR2 ANQGSEA. The sequenced CDR3 bases are TGCAGCGTCAAGGGTATACAAGAGACC. Translation gives CSVKGIQET. The full CDR3 is CSVKGIQETQYF. The entire variable domain, with the rest obtained from reference TRBV29-1 and TRBJ2-5, is as follows: SAVISQKPSRDICQRGTSLTIQCQVDSQVTMMFWYRQQPGQSLTLIATANQGSEATYESGFVIDKFPISRPNLTFSTLTVSNMSPEDSSIYLCSVKGIQETQYFGPGTRLLVL.

On this clone itself: The read falls 3 residues short of the CDR3 end, and the missing part is taken from the germline J gene. The gene calls are TRBV7-6 and TRBJ2-7; 8 nucleotides line up with TRBD1. CDR1 is SGHVS, CDR2 FNYEAQ, per germline. J lost 4 bases, V lost 5 bases, and 7 bases had no gene match. This CDR3 spans 14 amino acids. The CDR3 region is CASSKNRGEYEQYF. CDR3 DNA, as far as it was read: TGTGCCAGCAGCAAAAACAGGGGGGAGTACGAG.

About this clone: The read falls 3 residues short of the CDR3 end, and the missing part is taken from the germline J gene. The chain joins TRBV30 to TRBJ2-4; possibly TRBD1 for D (5 bases). The V gene's germline CDR1 is GTSNPN and CDR2 SVGIG (reference sequence). This CDR3 spans 13 amino acids. The CDR3 is CAWSRSGLHGQYF. The CDR3 DNA, read in part, is TGTGCCTGGAGTCGATCAGGGTTACATGGT.

A remark on this clone: The CDR3 end falls 3 residues outside the read, so it is completed with the germline J gene. The chain has TRBV4-2 and TRBJ1-2, with 8 positions matching TRBD1. The V gene's germline CDR1 is LGHNA and CDR2 YNFKEQ. V shed 0 bases, J shed 4 bases, and the junction held 10 bases outside the gene matches. The CDR3 loop spans 17 amino acids. CDR3 amino acids: CASSQEVSGRGLYGYTF. The sequenced CDR3 bases are TGTGCCAGCAGCCAAGAGGTTTCCGGCAGGGGGCTCTATGGC.

As for this clone: Read data end 3 residues before the CDR3 end; the end is taken from the germline J gene. The J gene is TRBJ1-2, the V gene TRBV7-6; D is unresolved. This CDR3 comprises 15 residues. Germline V CDR1 and CDR2: SGHVS, FNYEAQ. Partial CDR3 DNA: TGTGCCAGCAGCTTAGAGGAGGGCTTTTTCTACGAC. Protein sequence: CASSLEEGFFYD. The entire CDR3 is CASSLEEGFFYDYTF.